The clone carrying this T cell receptor (beta chain) was observed a few times. Its antigen is undetermined. The entry originates in a study of T-cell memory formation after mild COVID-19. About the research overall: In these data, TCR clusters were largely donor specific. Study conclusions and caveats: Memory from before infection featured some responding clones, which suggests cross-reactive memory joined. Contracting CD4+ clones sat mainly in CM and EM; CD8+ in EMRA.

TCRdb used MiXCR to reprocess the 5' RACE reads, holding one entry per CDR3 protein. In the table there are under 700,000 distinct CDR3 sequences, over 20% of which are singletons. Germline CDR1 SGHVS, CDR2 FQNEAQ. The V and J ends lost 5 bases and 4 bases respectively, with 21 bases between them. The length of the CDR3 is 17 residues. The sequence came from an adult woman who had mild COVID-19 (a few samples of this study predate the infection). Cell type and time point are not known. The rearrangement links TRBV7-8 to TRBJ2-1; D is possibly TRBD2 (6 bases). Input material: PBMCs or a T cell subset sorted from them (not recorded which). The CDR3 reads CASSPVLELAAYNEQFF. CDR3 bases: TGTGCCAGCAGCCCAGTTCTGGAACTAGCAGCTTACAATGAGCAGTTCTTC.